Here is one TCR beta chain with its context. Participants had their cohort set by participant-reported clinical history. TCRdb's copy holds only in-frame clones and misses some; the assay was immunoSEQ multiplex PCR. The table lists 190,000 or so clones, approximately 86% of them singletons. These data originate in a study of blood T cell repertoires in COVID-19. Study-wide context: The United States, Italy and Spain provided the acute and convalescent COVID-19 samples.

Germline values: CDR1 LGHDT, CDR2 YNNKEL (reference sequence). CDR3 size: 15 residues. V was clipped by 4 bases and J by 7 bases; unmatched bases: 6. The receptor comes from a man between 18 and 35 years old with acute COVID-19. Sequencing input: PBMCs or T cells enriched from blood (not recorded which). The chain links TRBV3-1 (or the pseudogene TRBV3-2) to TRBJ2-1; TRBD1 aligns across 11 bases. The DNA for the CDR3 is TGTGCCAGCAGCCGTGGGACAGGGGGAAATAATGAGCAGTTCTTC. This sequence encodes CASSRGTGGNNEQFF.